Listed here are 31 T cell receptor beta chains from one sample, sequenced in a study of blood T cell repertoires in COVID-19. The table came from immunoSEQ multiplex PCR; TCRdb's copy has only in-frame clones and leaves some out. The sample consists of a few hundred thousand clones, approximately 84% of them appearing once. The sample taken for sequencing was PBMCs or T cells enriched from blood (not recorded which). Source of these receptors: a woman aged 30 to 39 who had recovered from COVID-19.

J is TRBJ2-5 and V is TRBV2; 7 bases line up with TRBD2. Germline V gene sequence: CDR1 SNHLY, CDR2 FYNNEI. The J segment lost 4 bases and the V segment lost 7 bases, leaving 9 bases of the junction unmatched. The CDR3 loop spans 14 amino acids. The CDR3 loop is CASTLGSSGETQYF. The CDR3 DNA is TGTGCCAGCACCCTTGGTTCTAGCGGAGAGACCCAGTACTTC.

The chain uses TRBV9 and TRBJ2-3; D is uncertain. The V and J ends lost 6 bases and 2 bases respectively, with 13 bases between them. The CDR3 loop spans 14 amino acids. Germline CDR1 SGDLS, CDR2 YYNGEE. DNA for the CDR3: TGTGCCAGCACCTTTAGCCAGTTCACAGATACGCAGTATTTT. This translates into CASTFSQFTDTQYF.

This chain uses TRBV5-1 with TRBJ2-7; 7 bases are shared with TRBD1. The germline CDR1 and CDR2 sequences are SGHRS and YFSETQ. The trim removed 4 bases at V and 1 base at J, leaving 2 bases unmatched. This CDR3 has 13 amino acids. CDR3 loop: CASSQDRSYEQYF. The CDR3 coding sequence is TGCGCCAGCAGCCAGGACAGGTCCTACGAGCAGTACTTC.

The CDR3 nucleotides are TGTGCCAGCTCACCACCGACGACTCGCGATACGCAGTATTTT. It translates to CASSPPTTRDTQYF. V usage is TRBV18 and J usage is TRBJ2-3; D call uncertain. V was trimmed by 0 bases and J by 6 bases, leaving 10 bases between them. Germline CDR1 is KGHSH and CDR2 is LQKENI. This CDR3 comprises 14 residues.

CDR3 sequence: CASSLSQGAFKNIQYF. The CDR3 coding sequence is TGTGCCAGCAGTTTATCACAGGGGGCGTTCAAAAACATTCAGTACTTC. The V call is TRBV27, the J call TRBJ2-4; 9 bases align to TRBD1. The CDR3 contains 16 residues. The V gene end was trimmed by 0 bases and the J gene end by 3 bases; junction bases not matched to a gene: 3. Germline lookup yields CDR1 MNHEY and CDR2 SMNVEV (reference sequence).

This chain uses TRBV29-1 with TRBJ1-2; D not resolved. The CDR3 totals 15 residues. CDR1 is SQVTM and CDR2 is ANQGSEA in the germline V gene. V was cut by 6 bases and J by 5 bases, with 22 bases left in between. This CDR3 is CSVIGAPITEYGYTF. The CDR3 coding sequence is TGCAGCGTGATAGGAGCTCCCATAACCGAGTATGGCTACACCTTC. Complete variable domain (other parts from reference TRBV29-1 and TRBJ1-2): SAVISQKPSRDICQRGTSLTIQCQVDSQVTMMFWYRQQPGQSLTLIATANQGSEATYESGFVIDKFPISRPNLTFSTLTVSNMSPEDSSIYLCSVIGAPITEYGYTFGSGTRLTVV.

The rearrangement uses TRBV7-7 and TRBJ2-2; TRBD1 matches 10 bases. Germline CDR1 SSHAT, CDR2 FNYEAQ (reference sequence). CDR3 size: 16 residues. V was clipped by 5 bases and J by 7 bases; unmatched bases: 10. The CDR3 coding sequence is TGTGCCAGCAGCGCCTCGGGGGGACAGGGGAGCGGGGAGCTGTTTTTT. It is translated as CASSASGGQGSGELFF.

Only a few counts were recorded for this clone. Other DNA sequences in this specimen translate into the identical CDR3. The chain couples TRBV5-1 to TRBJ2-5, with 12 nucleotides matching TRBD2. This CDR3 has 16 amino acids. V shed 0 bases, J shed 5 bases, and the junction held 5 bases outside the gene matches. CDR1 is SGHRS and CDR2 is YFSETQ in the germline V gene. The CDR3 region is CASSLEASGGAETQYF. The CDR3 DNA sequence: TGCGCCAGCAGCTTGGAGGCTAGCGGGGGGGCGGAGACCCAGTACTTC. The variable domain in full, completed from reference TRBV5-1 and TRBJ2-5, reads KAGVTQTPRYLIKTRGQQVTLSCSPISGHRSVSWYQQTPGQGLQFLFEYFSETQRNKGNFPGRFSGRQFSNSRSEMNVSTLELGDSALYLCASSLEASGGAETQYFGPGTRLLVL.

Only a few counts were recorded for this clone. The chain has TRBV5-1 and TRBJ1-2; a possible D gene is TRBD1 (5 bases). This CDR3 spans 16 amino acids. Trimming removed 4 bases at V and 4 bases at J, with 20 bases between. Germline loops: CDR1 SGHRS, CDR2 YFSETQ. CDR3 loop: CASSQYRKPFPYGYTF. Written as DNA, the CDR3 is TGCGCCAGCAGCCAGTACAGGAAACCTTTCCCCTATGGCTACACCTTC.

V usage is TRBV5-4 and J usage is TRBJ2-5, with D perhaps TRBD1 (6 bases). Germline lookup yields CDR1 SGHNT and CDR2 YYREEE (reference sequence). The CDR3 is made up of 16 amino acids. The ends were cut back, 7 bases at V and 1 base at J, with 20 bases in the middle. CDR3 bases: TGTGCCAGCCTCCCTGGACGGACAGAAATCCAAGAGACCCAGTACTTC. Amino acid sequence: CASLPGRTEIQETQYF.

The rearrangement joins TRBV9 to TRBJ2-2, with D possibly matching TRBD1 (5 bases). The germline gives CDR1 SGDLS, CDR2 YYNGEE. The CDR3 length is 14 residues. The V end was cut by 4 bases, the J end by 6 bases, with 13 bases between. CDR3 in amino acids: CASSSSGASGELFF. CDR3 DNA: TGTGCCAGCAGCTCAAGTGGGGCCTCCGGGGAGCTGTTTTTT.

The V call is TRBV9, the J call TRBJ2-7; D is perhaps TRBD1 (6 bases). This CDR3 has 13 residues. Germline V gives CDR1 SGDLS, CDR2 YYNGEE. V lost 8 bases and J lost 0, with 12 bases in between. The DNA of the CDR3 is TGTGCCAGTGGTCAGGACAGCTCCTACGAGCAGTACTTC. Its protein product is CASGQDSSYEQYF.

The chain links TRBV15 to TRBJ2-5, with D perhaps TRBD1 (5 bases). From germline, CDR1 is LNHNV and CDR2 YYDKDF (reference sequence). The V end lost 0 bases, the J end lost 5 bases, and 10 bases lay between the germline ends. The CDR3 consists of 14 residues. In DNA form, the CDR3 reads TGTGCCACCAGCAGAGAGGGGCGGCGGGAGACCCAGTACTTC. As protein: CATSREGRRETQYF.

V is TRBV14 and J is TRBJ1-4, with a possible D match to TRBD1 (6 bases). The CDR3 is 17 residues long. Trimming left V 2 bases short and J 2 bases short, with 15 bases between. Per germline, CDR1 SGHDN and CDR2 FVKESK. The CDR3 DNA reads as TGTGCCAGCAGCCAAAGGGGGGGTTCGGCGACTAATGAAAAACTGTTTTTT. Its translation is CASSQRGGSATNEKLFF.

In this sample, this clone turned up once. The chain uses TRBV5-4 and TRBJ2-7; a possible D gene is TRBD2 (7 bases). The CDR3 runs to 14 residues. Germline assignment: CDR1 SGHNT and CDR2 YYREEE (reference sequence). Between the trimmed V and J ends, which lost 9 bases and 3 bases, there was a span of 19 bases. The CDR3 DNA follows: TGTGCCACCGCAAGGGGGGGGTTAGGCTACGAGCAGTACTTC. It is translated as CATARGGLGYEQYF.

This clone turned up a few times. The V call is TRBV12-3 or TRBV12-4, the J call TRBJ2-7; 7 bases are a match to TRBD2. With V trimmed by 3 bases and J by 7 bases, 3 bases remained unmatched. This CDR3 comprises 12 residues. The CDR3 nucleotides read TGTGCCAGCAGTTTCTCGCGGGGGGAGCAGTACTTC. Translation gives CASSFSRGEQYF.

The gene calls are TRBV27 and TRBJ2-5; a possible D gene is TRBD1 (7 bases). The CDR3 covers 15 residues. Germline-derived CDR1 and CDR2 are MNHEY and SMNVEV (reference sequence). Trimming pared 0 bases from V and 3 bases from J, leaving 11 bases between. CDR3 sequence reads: CASSLSDRTKETQYF. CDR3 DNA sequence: TGTGCCAGCAGTTTATCGGACAGGACTAAAGAGACCCAGTACTTC.

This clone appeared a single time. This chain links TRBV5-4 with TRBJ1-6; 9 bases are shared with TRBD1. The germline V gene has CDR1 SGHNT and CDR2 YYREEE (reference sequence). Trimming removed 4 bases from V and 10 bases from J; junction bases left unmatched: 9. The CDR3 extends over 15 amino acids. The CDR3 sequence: CASSPGGTGTSPLHF. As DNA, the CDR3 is TGTGCCAGCAGCCCCGGAGGGACAGGGACGTCACCCCTCCACTTT. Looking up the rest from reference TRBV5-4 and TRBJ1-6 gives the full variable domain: ETGVTQSPTHLIKTRGQQVTLRCSSQSGHNTVSWYQQALGQGPQFIFQYYREEENGRGNFPPRFSGLQFPNYSSELNVNALELDDSALYLCASSPGGTGTSPLHFGNGTRLTVT.

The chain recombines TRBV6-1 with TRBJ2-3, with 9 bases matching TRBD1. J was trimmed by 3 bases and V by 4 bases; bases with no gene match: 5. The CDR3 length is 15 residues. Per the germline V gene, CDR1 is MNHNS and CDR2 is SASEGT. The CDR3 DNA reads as TGTGCCAGCAGTGGCCGGGACAGGGAAACAGATACGCAGTATTTT. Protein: CASSGRDRETDTQYF.

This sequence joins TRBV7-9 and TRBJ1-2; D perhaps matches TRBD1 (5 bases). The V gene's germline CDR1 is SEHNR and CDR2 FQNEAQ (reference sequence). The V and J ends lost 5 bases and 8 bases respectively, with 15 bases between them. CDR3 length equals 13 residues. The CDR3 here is CASSPGGVPGYTF. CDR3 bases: TGTGCCAGCAGCCCCGGGGGGGTTCCCGGCTACACCTTC.

The CDR3 protein is CASSQAIWRDGYTF. The CDR3 DNA is TGCGCCAGCAGCCAAGCCATATGGCGGGATGGCTACACCTTC. The gene calls are TRBV4-3 and TRBJ1-2; no definite D call. Trimming shortened V by 1 base and J by 6 bases, and 12 bases separated the two germline ends. The CDR3 runs to 14 residues. CDR1 is LGHNA and CDR2 is YSLEER in the germline V gene.

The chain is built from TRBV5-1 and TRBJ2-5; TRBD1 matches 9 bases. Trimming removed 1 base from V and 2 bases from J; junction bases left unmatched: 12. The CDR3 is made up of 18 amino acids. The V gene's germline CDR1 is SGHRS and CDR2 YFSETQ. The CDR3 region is CASSLHTRTGTGQETQYF. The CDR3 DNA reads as TGCGCCAGCAGCTTGCACACGCGGACCGGGACAGGGCAAGAGACCCAGTACTTC. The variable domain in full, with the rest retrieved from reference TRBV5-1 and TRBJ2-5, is KAGVTQTPRYLIKTRGQQVTLSCSPISGHRSVSWYQQTPGQGLQFLFEYFSETQRNKGNFPGRFSGRQFSNSRSEMNVSTLELGDSALYLCASSLHTRTGTGQETQYFGPGTRLLVL.

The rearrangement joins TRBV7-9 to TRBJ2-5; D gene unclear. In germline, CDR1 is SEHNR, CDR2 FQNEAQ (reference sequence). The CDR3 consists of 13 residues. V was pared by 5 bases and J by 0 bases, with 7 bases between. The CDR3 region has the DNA TGTGCCAGCAGCCATGACAACCAAGAGACCCAGTACTTC. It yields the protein CASSHDNQETQYF.

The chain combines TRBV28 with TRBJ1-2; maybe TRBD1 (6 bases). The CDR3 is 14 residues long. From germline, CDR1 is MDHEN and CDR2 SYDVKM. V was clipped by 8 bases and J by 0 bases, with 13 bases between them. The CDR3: CASRRGGANYGYTF. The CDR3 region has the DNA TGTGCCAGCCGAAGAGGGGGAGCTAACTATGGCTACACCTTC.

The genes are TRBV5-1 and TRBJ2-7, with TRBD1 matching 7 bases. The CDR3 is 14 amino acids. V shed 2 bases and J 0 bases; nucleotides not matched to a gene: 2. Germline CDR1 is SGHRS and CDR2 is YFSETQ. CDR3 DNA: TGCGCCAGCAGCTTAGACAGGGACTCCTACGAGCAGTACTTC. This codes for CASSLDRDSYEQYF.

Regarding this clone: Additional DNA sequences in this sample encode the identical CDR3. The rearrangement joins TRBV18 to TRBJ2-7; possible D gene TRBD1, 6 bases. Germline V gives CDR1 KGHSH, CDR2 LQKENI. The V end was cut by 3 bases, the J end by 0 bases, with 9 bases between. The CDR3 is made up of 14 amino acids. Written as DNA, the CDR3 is TGTGCCAGCTCACCCACAGGGAGCTCCTACGAGCAGTACTTC. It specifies CASSPTGSSYEQYF.

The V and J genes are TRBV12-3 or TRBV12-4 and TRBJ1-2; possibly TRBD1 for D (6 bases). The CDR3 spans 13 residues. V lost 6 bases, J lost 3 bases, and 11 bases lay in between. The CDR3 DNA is TGTGCCAGCAGGCGACAGGAATACTATGGCTACACCTTC. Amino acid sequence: CASRRQEYYGYTF.

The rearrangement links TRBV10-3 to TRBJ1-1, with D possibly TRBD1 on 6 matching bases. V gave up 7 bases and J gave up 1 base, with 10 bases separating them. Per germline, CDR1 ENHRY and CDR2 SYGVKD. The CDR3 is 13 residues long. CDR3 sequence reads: CAIKGGENTEAFF. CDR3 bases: TGTGCCATCAAAGGGGGGGAGAACACTGAAGCTTTCTTT.

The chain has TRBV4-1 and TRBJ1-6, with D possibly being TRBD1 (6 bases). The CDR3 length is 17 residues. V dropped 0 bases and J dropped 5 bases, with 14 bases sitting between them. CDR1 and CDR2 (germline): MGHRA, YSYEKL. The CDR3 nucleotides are TGCGCCAGCAGCCAAGAAAAAGACAGGAGTGATAATTCACCCCTCCACTTT. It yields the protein CASSQEKDRSDNSPLHF.

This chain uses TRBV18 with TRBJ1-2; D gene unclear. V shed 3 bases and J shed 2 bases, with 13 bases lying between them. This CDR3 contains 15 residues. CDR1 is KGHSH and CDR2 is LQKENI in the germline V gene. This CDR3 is CASSPLPDNNYGYTF. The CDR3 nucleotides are TGTGCCAGCTCACCTCTTCCAGATAACAACTATGGCTACACCTTC.

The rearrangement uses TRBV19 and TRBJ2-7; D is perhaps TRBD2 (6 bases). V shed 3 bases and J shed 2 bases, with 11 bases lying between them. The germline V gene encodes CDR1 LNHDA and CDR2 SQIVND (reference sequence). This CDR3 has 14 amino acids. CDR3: CASSISLAPYEQYF. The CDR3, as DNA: TGTGCCAGTAGTATTTCACTAGCACCCTACGAGCAGTACTTC.